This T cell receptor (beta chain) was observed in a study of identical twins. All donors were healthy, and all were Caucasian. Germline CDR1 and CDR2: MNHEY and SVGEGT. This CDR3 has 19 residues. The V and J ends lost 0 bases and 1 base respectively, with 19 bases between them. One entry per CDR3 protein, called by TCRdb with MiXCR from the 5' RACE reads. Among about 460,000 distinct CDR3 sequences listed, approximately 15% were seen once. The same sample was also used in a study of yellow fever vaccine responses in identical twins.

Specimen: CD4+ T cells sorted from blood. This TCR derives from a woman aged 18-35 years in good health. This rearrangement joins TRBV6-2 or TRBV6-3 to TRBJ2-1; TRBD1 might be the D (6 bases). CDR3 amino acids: CASSYSVNKGGTSYNEQFF. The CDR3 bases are TGTGCCAGCAGTTACTCCGTAAATAAAGGGGGTACTTCCTACAATGAGCAGTTCTTC.